Each of the 9 T cell receptor beta chains below was sequenced from the same sample in a study of spatial heterogeneity in lung cancer. Time point described: sample taken at primary tumor resection. Whole RNA from tumor, nontumor lung or frozen PBMC was sequenced unsorted. TCRdb itself ran the 5' RACE reads through MiXCR, one entry per CDR3 protein. The table includes about 45,000 distinct CDR3 sequences, over 9.5% detected once. The sample in question was PBMCs, obtained at surgery. The receptors shown here come from a female donor with early-stage non-small cell lung cancer.

The rearrangement joins TRBV23-1 to TRBJ2-4, with D unclear. TRBV23-1 falls under the ORF class, with uncertain function. The V end lost 4 bases, the J end lost 3 bases, and 7 bases lay between the germline ends. The CDR3 spans 13 residues. The CDR3 protein is CASSRLGKNIQYF. The CDR3 DNA reads as TGCGCCAGCAGTCGATTGGGCAAAAACATTCAGTACTTC.

V usage is TRBV29-1 and J usage is TRBJ1-4; D call uncertain. The CDR3 covers 13 residues. Trimming cost V 4 bases and J 8 bases, with 14 bases left between them. Germline values: CDR1 SQVTM, CDR2 ANQGSEA. CDR3: CSVGGGVSEKLFF. DNA of the CDR3: TGCAGCGTTGGAGGCGGGGTCAGCGAAAAACTGTTTTTT.

The chain has TRBV12-3 or TRBV12-4 and TRBJ1-1, with a possible D match to TRBD1 (5 bases). The CDR3 runs 16 residues. V gave up 1 base and J gave up 1 base, with 13 bases separating them. CDR3 amino acids: CASSLGTGTENTEAFF. For the CDR3, the DNA is TGTGCCAGCAGTTTAGGAACCGGGACCGAGAACACTGAAGCTTTCTTT.

This sequence joins TRBV30 and TRBJ1-4; a weak D match, TRBD1 (6 bases). Germline V lookup: CDR1 GTSNPN, CDR2 SVGIG (reference sequence). The length of the CDR3 is 13 residues. V lost 8 bases and J 8 bases, leaving 18 bases between the germline ends. DNA for the CDR3: TGTGCCGCTAGAAGGGGGTTCGGCGAAAAACTGTTTTTT. Its translation: CAARRGFGEKLFF.

The rearrangement joins TRBV7-9 to TRBJ1-1; D gene unclear. The V and J ends lost 8 bases and 0 bases respectively, with 7 bases between them. Germline V lookup: CDR1 SEHNR, CDR2 FQNEAQ (reference sequence). This CDR3 contains 12 residues. The DNA for the CDR3 is TGTGCCAGCTTGGGAATGAACACTGAAGCTTTCTTT. Protein sequence: CASLGMNTEAFF. The variable domain in full, with the rest retrieved from reference TRBV7-9 and TRBJ1-1, is DTGVSQNPRHKITKRGQNVTFRCDPISEHNRLYWYRQTLGQGPEFLTYFQNEAQLEKSRLLSDRFSAERPKGSFSTLEIQRTEQGDSAMYLCASLGMNTEAFFGQGTRLTVV.

This clonotype was seen more than once but under ten times. J is TRBJ1-1 and V is TRBV4-2; no clear D gene. The CDR3 runs to 14 residues. Germline assignment: CDR1 LGHNA and CDR2 YNFKEQ. V dropped 0 bases and J dropped 1 base, with 6 bases sitting between them. The CDR3 loop reads CASSQDAENTEAFF. For the CDR3, the DNA is TGTGCCAGCAGCCAAGACGCGGAGAACACTGAAGCTTTCTTT.

This clonotype was observed a handful of times. This chain joins TRBV11-2 and TRBJ1-1; D not resolved. Trimming cost V 6 bases and J 2 bases, with 13 bases left between them. The CDR3 covers 14 residues. The germline CDR1 and CDR2 sequences are SGHAT and FQNNGV. This chain's CDR3 is CASSSGPTNTEAFF. The CDR3 region has the DNA TGTGCCAGCAGTTCCGGGCCCACAAACACTGAAGCTTTCTTT.

The chain joins TRBV21-1 to TRBJ2-7; TRBD1 is taken as the D call from the table, unchecked against the DNA. TRBV21-1 is listed as a pseudogene. The CDR3 loop spans 17 amino acids. As DNA, the CDR3 is TGTGCCAGCAGCAAAAAGATCCGGGAAACGAGCTCCTACGAGCAGTACTTC. It yields the protein CASSKKIRETSSYEQYF.

Many counts were recorded for this clonotype. This chain uses TRBV2 with TRBJ1-4; no firm D call. CDR1 is SNHLY and CDR2 is FYNNEI in the germline V gene. The CDR3 runs to 14 residues. Trimming took 4 bases from V and 1 from J, leaving 7 bases between them. CDR3 DNA: TGTGCCAGCAGTGTGACTGGAACTAATGAAAAACTGTTTTTT. Amino acids: CASSVTGTNEKLFF.